Following are 31 T cell receptor beta chains from one sample sequenced in a study of shared clonotypes between healthy human individuals. Clones were read by immunoSEQ multiplex PCR, and TCRdb kept only the in-frame ones, dropping some. Of approximately 2,000,000 clones listed, under 95% are singletons. Sequencing used naive CD4+ T cells from PBMCs. Documented subset: CD45RA+ positively selected. The receptors here all came from a man aged 18 to 30 in good health. Some clones in this sample may be carry-over from other donors' samples.

J is TRBJ2-7 and V is TRBV7-3, with 9 positions matching TRBD1. Germline loops: CDR1 SGHTA, CDR2 FQGTGA. With V trimmed by 1 base and J by 0 bases, 4 bases remained unmatched. CDR3 length: 16 amino acids. CDR3 sequence (DNA): TGTGCCAGCAGCTTAAAAGGGGACAGGGTCTCCTACGAGCAGTACTTC. This gives the protein CASSLKGDRVSYEQYF.

The chain couples TRBV27 to TRBJ2-3; D not certain. The CDR3 contains 13 residues. Per germline, CDR1 MNHEY and CDR2 SMNVEV (reference sequence). The germline V and J ends were trimmed by 6 bases and 8 bases, with 15 bases remaining between them. The CDR3 DNA follows: TGTGCCAGCAGCTCCTCTATAGTAGGTACGCAGTATTTT. It encodes CASSSSIVGTQYF.

This clone was recorded once. The chain uses TRBV27 and TRBJ1-3; D not certain. Germline lookup yields CDR1 MNHEY and CDR2 SMNVEV (reference sequence). The V gene lost 4 bases and the J gene lost 0 bases, with 7 bases spanning the gap. CDR3 length equals 14 residues. The DNA for the CDR3 is TGTGCCAGCAGTTCCTTACGCTCTGGAAACACCATATATTTT. This translates into CASSSLRSGNTIYF.

The table lists this clone with a count of one. The chain recombines TRBV7-2 with TRBJ2-1; D could derive from TRBD1 or TRBD2 (5 bases each). Germline loops: CDR1 SGHTA, CDR2 FQGNSA. The CDR3 loop spans 15 amino acids. Trimming left V 3 bases short and J 5 bases short, with 14 bases between. The CDR3 bases are TGTGCCAGCAGCTTGTTAGGGACGGAAGACAATGAGCAGTTCTTC. This codes for CASSLLGTEDNEQFF.

The chain uses TRBV7-2 and TRBJ2-7; 12 positions agree with TRBD2. Germline CDR1 and CDR2: SGHTA and FQGNSA. The J segment lost 1 base and the V segment lost 1 base, leaving 2 bases of the junction unmatched. The CDR3 totals 16 residues. The CDR3 nucleotides are TGTGCCAGCAGCTTAGAGGGACTAGCGGGTTCCTACGAGCAGTACTTC. Encoded protein: CASSLEGLAGSYEQYF.

As DNA, the CDR3 is TGTGCCAGCTCACCAGGGCAGACCTACAATGAGCAGTTCTTC. This encodes CASSPGQTYNEQFF. The genes are TRBV18 and TRBJ2-1; D uncertain. This CDR3 has 14 residues. Germline CDR1 KGHSH, CDR2 LQKENI. Trimming shortened V by 2 bases and J by 2 bases, and 7 bases separated the two germline ends.

The CDR3 DNA reads as TGTGCCAGCAGTGAGTTTCTAGCGGGGGCAACTAGCACAGATACGCAGTATTTT. It codes for CASSEFLAGATSTDTQYF. J is TRBJ2-3 and V is TRBV2; 10 bases match TRBD2. CDR3 length: 18 residues. CDR1 is SNHLY, CDR2 FYNNEI, per germline. The trim removed 3 bases at V and 0 bases at J, leaving 9 bases unmatched.

The V gene is TRBV6-5, the J gene TRBJ1-3, with 10 bases matching TRBD1. The V gene end was trimmed by 6 bases and the J gene end by 4 bases; junction bases not matched to a gene: 3. Germline lookup yields CDR1 MNHEY and CDR2 SVGAGI. This CDR3 has 14 residues. Here the CDR3 reads CASRATGGGNTIYF. The DNA for the CDR3 is TGTGCCAGCAGGGCGACAGGGGGCGGAAACACCATATATTTT.

CDR3 DNA: TGCGCCAGCAGCTTCTTAGCGGGAGGGCCGTACGGGGAGCTGTTTTTT. Encoded protein: CASSFLAGGPYGELFF. This sequence joins TRBV5-1 and TRBJ2-2; 11 nucleotides match TRBD2. Germline V lookup: CDR1 SGHRS, CDR2 YFSETQ. The CDR3 runs 16 residues. V trimming: 2 bases; J trimming: 7 bases; junction bases outside the gene matches: 7.

The chain links TRBV23-1 to TRBJ2-1, with D tentatively TRBD2 (6 bases). TRBV23-1 is annotated as an ORF whose role is uncertain. The CDR3 extends over 16 amino acids. V dropped 1 base and J dropped 5 bases, with 15 bases sitting between them. The DNA for the CDR3 is TGCGCCAGCAGTCAATTGAGGGGCGGGGACGACAATGAGCAGTTCTTC. Encoded protein: CASSQLRGGDDNEQFF.

V is TRBV4-2 and J is TRBJ2-3; D not resolved. Germline V gene data show CDR1 as LGHNA and CDR2 as YNFKEQ. The CDR3 is made up of 17 amino acids. Between the trimmed V and J ends, which lost 1 base and 1 base, there was a span of 15 bases. The CDR3 reads CASSQVSFGPGTDTQYF. The CDR3 DNA sequence: TGTGCCAGCAGCCAAGTTAGTTTCGGACCCGGCACAGATACGCAGTATTTT.

V gene TRBV6-6 combines with J gene TRBJ2-7; possibly TRBD1 for D (5 bases). V was pared by 6 bases and J by 0 bases, with 18 bases between. The CDR3 runs to 16 residues. Germline values: CDR1 MNHNY, CDR2 SVGAGI (reference sequence). CDR3 region: CASRVNSAGFSYEQYF. The CDR3 DNA is TGTGCCAGCAGAGTAAACTCGGCAGGGTTCTCCTACGAGCAGTACTTC.

This clone was observed a single time. This chain links TRBV28 with TRBJ1-1; 10 bases line up with TRBD1. The V gene's germline CDR1 is MDHEN and CDR2 SYDVKM. The junction had 10 bases not matched to a gene; V was cut back by 5 bases and J by 1 base. The CDR3 has 17 residues. The CDR3 nucleotides are TGTGCCAGCAGTCCGGGACAGGGGACGAATTCGAACACTGAAGCTTTCTTT. Its protein is CASSPGQGTNSNTEAFF.

The gene calls are TRBV5-1 and TRBJ2-2, with 12 positions matching TRBD1. Germline CDR1 SGHRS, CDR2 YFSETQ. V lost 2 bases, J lost 6 bases, and 8 bases stayed unmatched. The CDR3 is 17 residues long. CDR3 amino acids: CASSFPGQGARAGELFF. The CDR3 DNA sequence: TGCGCCAGCAGCTTTCCGGGACAGGGGGCGCGGGCCGGGGAGCTGTTTTTT.

This clone occurred once. The chain is built from TRBV7-3 and TRBJ2-3; TRBD1 might be the D (6 bases). This CDR3 region has 16 residues. Deletions cut 5 bases from V and 5 bases from J, with 20 bases between. Germline loops: CDR1 SGHTA, CDR2 FQGTGA. CDR3 DNA: TGTGCCAGCAGCCCCCTAAGGGGGAGTGATGGAGATACGCAGTATTTT. Residues: CASSPLRGSDGDTQYF.

The V gene is TRBV4-1, the J gene TRBJ1-2; D remains ambiguous. CDR1 and CDR2 from the germline V gene are MGHRA and YSYEKL. Trimming took 3 bases from V and 8 from J, leaving 7 bases between them. CDR3 size: 11 residues. CDR3 nucleotides: TGCGCCAGCAGCCAGTTTGGAGGCTACACCTTC. Its translation is CASSQFGGYTF.

This clone came up a few times. J is TRBJ2-2 and V is TRBV30; D is unclear. CDR1 GTSNPN and CDR2 SVGIG come from the germline V gene (reference sequence). This CDR3 is built from 13 residues. The V end was cut by 0 bases, the J end by 5 bases, with 7 bases between. The CDR3 DNA follows: TGTGCCTGGAGTGTGGTGGGAACCGGGGAGCTGTTTTTT. It codes for CAWSVVGTGELFF.

V gene TRBV7-2 combines with J gene TRBJ2-5; no clear D gene. The germline CDR1 and CDR2 sequences are SGHTA and FQGNSA. This CDR3 is 14 amino acids long. V lost 5 bases to trimming and J lost 1 base, with 11 bases between them. The CDR3 sequence is CASSPFGPQETQYF. CDR3 coding DNA: TGTGCCAGCAGCCCCTTCGGGCCCCAAGAGACCCAGTACTTC.

CDR3 loop: CASSGYRVGYTF. The CDR3 region has the DNA TGTGCCAGCAGTGGATACAGGGTCGGCTACACCTTC. The chain links TRBV6-1 to TRBJ1-2; D is possibly TRBD1 (6 bases). CDR3 length: 12 residues. The germline V and J ends were trimmed by 4 bases and 8 bases, with 11 bases remaining between them. CDR1 MNHNS and CDR2 SASEGT come from the germline V gene.

The chain combines TRBV5-1 with TRBJ2-1; either TRBD1 or TRBD2 may fit D (5 bases each). The CDR3 is made up of 16 amino acids. Trimming took off 7 bases at V and 1 base at J, with 18 bases between the two ends. Germline loops: CDR1 SGHRS, CDR2 YFSETQ. For the CDR3, the DNA is TGCGCCAGCTCAATTGAGGGGCGCCCTTCCTACAATGAGCAGTTCTTC. Its protein is CASSIEGRPSYNEQFF.

This clone was observed a handful of times. The chain carries TRBV5-1 and TRBJ1-1; tentative D call: TRBD1 (5 bases). Per germline, CDR1 SGHRS and CDR2 YFSETQ. The CDR3 consists of 15 residues. V dropped 4 bases and J dropped 3 bases, with 16 bases sitting between them. The CDR3 here is CASSPTAGLYTEAFF. In DNA form, the CDR3 reads TGCGCCAGCAGCCCCACAGCGGGACTCTACACTGAAGCTTTCTTT.

This sequence joins TRBV6-1 and TRBJ2-2; D possibly uses TRBD1 or TRBD2 (5 bases each). The V end lost 4 bases, the J end lost 3 bases, and 9 bases lay between the germline ends. From germline, CDR1 is MNHNS and CDR2 SASEGT. The CDR3 totals 14 residues. In DNA, the CDR3 is TGTGCCAGCAGTGCCCGAGGGGACACCGGGGAGCTGTTTTTT. It is translated as CASSARGDTGELFF.

V gene TRBV11-1 combines with J gene TRBJ1-1; 8 positions agree with TRBD1. CDR3 size: 15 residues. CDR1 and CDR2 from the germline V gene are SGHAT and FQDESV (reference sequence). With V trimmed by 1 base and J by 1 base, 2 bases remained unmatched. CDR3 in DNA: TGTGCCAGCAGCTTAGTAGACAGGGGGAACACTGAAGCTTTCTTT. This encodes CASSLVDRGNTEAFF.

The gene calls are TRBV25-1 and TRBJ1-5; possibly TRBD1 for D (5 bases). Looked up from germline, CDR1 is MGHDK and CDR2 is SYGVNS. V lost 1 base and J lost 6, with 10 bases in between. CDR3 length: 14 residues. The chain's CDR3 is CASSESGGIQPQHF. The DNA of the CDR3 is TGTGCCAGCAGTGAATCTGGGGGAATTCAGCCCCAGCATTTT.

The chain has TRBV18 and TRBJ2-1; TRBD1 might be the D (5 bases). V shed 3 bases and J shed 4 bases, with 19 bases lying between them. The CDR3 sequence is 17 residues long. Germline V CDR1 and CDR2: KGHSH, LQKENI. CDR3 residues: CASSPPQVKAPYNEQFF. CDR3 nucleotides: TGTGCCAGCTCACCTCCACAGGTCAAGGCCCCATACAATGAGCAGTTCTTC. The variable domain in full, with the rest retrieved from reference TRBV18 and TRBJ2-1, is NAGVMQNPRHLVRRRGQEARLRCSPMKGHSHVYWYRQLPEEGLKFMVYLQKENIIDESGMPKERFSAEFPKEGPSILRIQQVVRGDSAAYFCASSPPQVKAPYNEQFFGPGTRLTVL.

The chain combines TRBV19 with TRBJ1-5; D is unresolved. Per germline, CDR1 LNHDA and CDR2 SQIVND (reference sequence). Deletions cut 5 bases from V and 7 bases from J, with 15 bases between. The CDR3 covers 14 residues. CDR3 loop: CASSGSWVDQPQHF. Here the CDR3 DNA reads TGTGCCAGTAGTGGTAGTTGGGTAGACCAGCCCCAGCATTTT.

The chain uses TRBV18 and TRBJ2-1; 9 bases are a match to TRBD2. V gave up 3 bases and J gave up 12 bases; unmatched junction bases: 12. Per the germline V gene, CDR1 is KGHSH and CDR2 is LQKENI. This CDR3 has 15 amino acids. The DNA for the CDR3 is TGTGCCAGCTCACCCCGGGACAGCGGGGGGTGGGGGCAGTTCTTC. This encodes CASSPRDSGGWGQFF.

The CDR3 region is CASSTGFTANTEAFF. In DNA, the CDR3 is TGCGCCAGCAGTACAGGGTTCACGGCGAACACTGAAGCTTTCTTT. The V and J genes are TRBV10-1 and TRBJ1-1, with D maybe TRBD1 (6 bases). Trimming removed 5 bases from V and 1 base from J, with 14 bases in between. The CDR3 runs 15 residues. Per the germline V gene, CDR1 is WNHNN and CDR2 is SYGVQD (reference sequence).

The genes are TRBV5-5 and TRBJ2-5; TRBD2 might be the D (6 bases). In germline, CDR1 is SGHKS, CDR2 YYEKEE (reference sequence). The CDR3 length is 15 residues. V was trimmed by 4 bases and J by 5 bases, leaving 18 bases between them. The CDR3: CASSRAGQMLETQYF. CDR3 bases: TGTGCCAGCAGCCGGGCGGGGCAGATGTTGGAGACCCAGTACTTC.

V and J are TRBV28 and TRBJ2-5; TRBD1 aligns across 11 bases. The CDR3 is 15 amino acids. CDR1 MDHEN and CDR2 SYDVKM come from the germline V gene. After removal of 5 bases from V and 7 bases from J, the junction contained 9 bases not matched to a gene. CDR3 amino acids: CASSAGTGGFGTQYF. The CDR3 DNA sequence: TGTGCCAGCAGTGCCGGGACAGGGGGTTTCGGGACCCAGTACTTC.

The chain links TRBV5-6 to TRBJ2-5, with D maybe TRBD1 (6 bases). This CDR3 is 15 amino acids long. With 0 bases removed from V and 6 bases from J, the gap between germline ends came to 15 bases. The V gene's germline CDR1 is SGHDT and CDR2 YYEEEE. The CDR3 nucleotides are TGTGCCAGCAGCTTGGCGGGGACAATCTGGAAGACCCAGTACTTC. Translation gives CASSLAGTIWKTQYF.